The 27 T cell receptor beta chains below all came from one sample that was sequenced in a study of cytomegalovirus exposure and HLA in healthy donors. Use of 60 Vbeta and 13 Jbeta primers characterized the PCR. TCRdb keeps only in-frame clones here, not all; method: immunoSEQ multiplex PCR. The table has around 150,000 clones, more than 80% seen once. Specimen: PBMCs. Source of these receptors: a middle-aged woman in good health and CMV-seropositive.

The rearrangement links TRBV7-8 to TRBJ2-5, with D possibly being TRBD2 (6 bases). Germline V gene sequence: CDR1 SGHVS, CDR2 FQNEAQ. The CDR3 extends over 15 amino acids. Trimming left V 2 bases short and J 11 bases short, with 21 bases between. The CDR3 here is CASSLSRAGPGEQYF. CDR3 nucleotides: TGTGCCAGCAGCTTATCAAGAGCGGGCCCGGGGGAGCAGTACTTC.

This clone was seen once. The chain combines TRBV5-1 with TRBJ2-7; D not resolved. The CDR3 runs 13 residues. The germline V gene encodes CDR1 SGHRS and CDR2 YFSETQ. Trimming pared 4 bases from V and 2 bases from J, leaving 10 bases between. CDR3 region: CASSDDKTYEQYF. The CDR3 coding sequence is TGCGCCAGCAGCGACGACAAAACCTACGAGCAGTACTTC. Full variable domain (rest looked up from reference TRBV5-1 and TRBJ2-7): KAGVTQTPRYLIKTRGQQVTLSCSPISGHRSVSWYQQTPGQGLQFLFEYFSETQRNKGNFPGRFSGRQFSNSRSEMNVSTLELGDSALYLCASSDDKTYEQYFGPGTRLTVT.

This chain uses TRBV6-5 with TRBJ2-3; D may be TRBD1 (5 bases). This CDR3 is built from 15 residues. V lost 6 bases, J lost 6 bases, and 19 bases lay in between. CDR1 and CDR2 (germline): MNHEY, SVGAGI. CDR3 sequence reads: CASSLGQFRSDTQYF. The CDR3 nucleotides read TGTGCCAGCAGCCTAGGACAATTTCGTTCCGATACGCAGTATTTT.

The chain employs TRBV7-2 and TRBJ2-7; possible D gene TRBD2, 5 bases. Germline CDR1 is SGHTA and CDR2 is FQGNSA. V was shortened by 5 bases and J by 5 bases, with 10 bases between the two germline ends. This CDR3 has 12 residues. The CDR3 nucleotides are TGTGCCAGCAGCGGGAGTGGCGACGAGCAGTACTTC. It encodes CASSGSGDEQYF.

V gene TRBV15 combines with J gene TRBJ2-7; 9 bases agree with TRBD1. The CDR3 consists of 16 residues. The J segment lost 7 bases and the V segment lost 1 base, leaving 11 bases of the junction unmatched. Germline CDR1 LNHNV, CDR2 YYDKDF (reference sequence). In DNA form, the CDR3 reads TGTGCCACCAGCAGAGCCATCGGGGACAGGGTAAGGGAGCAGTACTTC. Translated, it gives CATSRAIGDRVREQYF.

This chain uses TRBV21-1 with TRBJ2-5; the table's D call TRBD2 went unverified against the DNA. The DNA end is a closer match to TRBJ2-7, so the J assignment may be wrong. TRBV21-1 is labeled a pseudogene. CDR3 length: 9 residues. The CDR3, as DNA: TGTGCCAACTCCTACGAGCAGTACTTC. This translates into CANSYEQYF.

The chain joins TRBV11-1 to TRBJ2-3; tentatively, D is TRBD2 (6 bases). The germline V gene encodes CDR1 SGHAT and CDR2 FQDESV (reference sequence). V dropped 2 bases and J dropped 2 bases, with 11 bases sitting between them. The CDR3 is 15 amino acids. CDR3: CASSLFGGYTDTQYF. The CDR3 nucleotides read TGTGCCAGCAGCTTATTCGGAGGGTACACAGATACGCAGTATTTT.

The CDR3: CASSSSLASTDTQYF. CDR3 bases: TGTGCCAGCAGCTCAAGCCTTGCTAGCACAGATACGCAGTATTTT. The chain links TRBV7-2 to TRBJ2-3, with no clear D. The germline gives CDR1 SGHTA, CDR2 FQGNSA. V was pared by 4 bases and J by 0 bases, with 11 bases between. This CDR3 comprises 15 residues.

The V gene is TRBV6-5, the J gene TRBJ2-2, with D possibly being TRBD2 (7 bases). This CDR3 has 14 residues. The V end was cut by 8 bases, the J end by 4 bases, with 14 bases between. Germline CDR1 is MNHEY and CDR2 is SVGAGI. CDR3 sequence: CASFRGGGTGELFF. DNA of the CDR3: TGTGCCAGCTTTAGGGGGGGCGGCACCGGGGAGCTGTTTTTT.

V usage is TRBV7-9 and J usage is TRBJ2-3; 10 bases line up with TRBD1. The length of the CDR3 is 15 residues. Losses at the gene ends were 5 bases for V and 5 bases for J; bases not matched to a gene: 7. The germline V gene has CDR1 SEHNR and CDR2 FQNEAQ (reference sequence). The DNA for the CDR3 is TGTGCCAGCAGCCCTTGGACAGGGGGGGAAGATACGCAGTATTTT. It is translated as CASSPWTGGEDTQYF. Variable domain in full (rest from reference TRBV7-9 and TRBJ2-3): DTGVSQNPRHKITKRGQNVTFRCDPISEHNRLYWYRQTLGQGPEFLTYFQNEAQLEKSRLLSDRFSAERPKGSFSTLEIQRTEQGDSAMYLCASSPWTGGEDTQYFGPGTRLTVL.

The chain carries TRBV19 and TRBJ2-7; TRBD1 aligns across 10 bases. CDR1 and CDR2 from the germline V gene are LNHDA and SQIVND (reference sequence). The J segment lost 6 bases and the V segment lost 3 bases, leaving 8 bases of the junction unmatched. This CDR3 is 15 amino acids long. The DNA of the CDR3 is TGTGCCAGTAGTATTCTCTCGGACAGGGGGAGCGAGCAGTACTTC. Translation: CASSILSDRGSEQYF.

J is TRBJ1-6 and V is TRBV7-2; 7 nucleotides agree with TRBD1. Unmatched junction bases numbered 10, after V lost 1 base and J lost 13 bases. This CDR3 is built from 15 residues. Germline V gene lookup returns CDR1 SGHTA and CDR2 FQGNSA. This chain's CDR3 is CASSLEGRGLRPLHF. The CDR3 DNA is TGTGCCAGCAGCTTAGAGGGCAGGGGGTTACGGCCCCTCCACTTT. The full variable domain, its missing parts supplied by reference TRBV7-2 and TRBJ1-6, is GAGVSQSPSNKVTEKGKDVELRCDPISGHTALYWYRQSLGQGLEFLIYFQGNSAPDKSGLPSDRFSAERTGGSVSTLTIQRTQQEDSAVYLCASSLEGRGLRPLHFGNGTRLTVT.

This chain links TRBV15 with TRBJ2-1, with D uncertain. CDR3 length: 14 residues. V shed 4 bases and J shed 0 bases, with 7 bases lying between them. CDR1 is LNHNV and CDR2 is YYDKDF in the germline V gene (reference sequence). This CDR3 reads CATSTYSSYNEQFF. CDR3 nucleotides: TGTGCCACCAGCACCTACAGCTCCTACAATGAGCAGTTCTTC.

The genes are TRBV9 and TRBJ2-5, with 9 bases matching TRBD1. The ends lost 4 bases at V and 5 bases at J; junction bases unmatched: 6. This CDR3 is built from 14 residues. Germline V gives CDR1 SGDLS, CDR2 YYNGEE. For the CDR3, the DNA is TGTGCCAGCAGCACCGGACAGGGGTTGGAGACCCAGTACTTC. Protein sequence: CASSTGQGLETQYF.

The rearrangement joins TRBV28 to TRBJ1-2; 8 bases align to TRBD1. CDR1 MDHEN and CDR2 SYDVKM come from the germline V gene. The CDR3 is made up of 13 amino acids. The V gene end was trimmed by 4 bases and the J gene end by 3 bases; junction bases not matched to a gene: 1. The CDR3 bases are TGTGCCAGCAGTTGGGGACAGGACTATGGCTACACCTTC. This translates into CASSWGQDYGYTF.

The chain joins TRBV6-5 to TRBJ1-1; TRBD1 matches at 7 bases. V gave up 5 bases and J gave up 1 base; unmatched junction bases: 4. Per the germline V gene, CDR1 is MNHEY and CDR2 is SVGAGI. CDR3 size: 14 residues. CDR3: CASSLRQGNTEAFF. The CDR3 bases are TGTGCCAGCAGTCTTCGACAGGGGAACACTGAAGCTTTCTTT.

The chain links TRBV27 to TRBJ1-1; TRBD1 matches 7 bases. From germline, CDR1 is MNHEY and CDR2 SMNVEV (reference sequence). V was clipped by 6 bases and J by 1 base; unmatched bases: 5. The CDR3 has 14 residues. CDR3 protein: CASRPQGGNTEAFF. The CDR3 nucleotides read TGTGCCAGCAGGCCTCAGGGGGGGAACACTGAAGCTTTCTTT.

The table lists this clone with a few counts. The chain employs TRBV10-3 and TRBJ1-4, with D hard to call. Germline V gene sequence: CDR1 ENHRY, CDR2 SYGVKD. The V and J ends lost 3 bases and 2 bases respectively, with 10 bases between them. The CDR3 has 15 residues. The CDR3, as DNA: TGTGCCATCAGTGATAGCGGAGGGACTAATGAAAAACTGTTTTTT. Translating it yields CAISDSGGTNEKLFF.

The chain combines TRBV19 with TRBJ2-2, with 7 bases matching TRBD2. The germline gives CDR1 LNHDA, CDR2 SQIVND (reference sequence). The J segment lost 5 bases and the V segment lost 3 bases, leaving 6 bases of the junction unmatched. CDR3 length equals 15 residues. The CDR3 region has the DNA TGTGCCAGTAGTATGTGGCAGGGAGGGACCGGGGAGCTGTTTTTT. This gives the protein CASSMWQGGTGELFF.

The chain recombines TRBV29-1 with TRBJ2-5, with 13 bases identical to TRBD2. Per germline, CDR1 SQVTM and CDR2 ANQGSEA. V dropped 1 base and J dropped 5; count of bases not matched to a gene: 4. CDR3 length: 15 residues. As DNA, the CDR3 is TGCAGCGTTGAAGGGACTAGCGGGAGAAGTGAGACCCAGTACTTC. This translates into CSVEGTSGRSETQYF.

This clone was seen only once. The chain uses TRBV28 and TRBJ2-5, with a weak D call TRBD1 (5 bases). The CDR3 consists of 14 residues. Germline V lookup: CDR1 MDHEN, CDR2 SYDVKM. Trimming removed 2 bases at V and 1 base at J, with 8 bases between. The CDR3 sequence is CASSLGDSQETQYF. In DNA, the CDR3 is TGTGCCAGCAGTTTAGGCGACAGCCAAGAGACCCAGTACTTC. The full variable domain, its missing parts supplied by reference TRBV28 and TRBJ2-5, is DVKVTQSSRYLVKRTGEKVFLECVQDMDHENMFWYRQDPGLGLRLIYFSYDVKMKEKGDIPEGYSVSREKKERFSLILESASTNQTSMYLCASSLGDSQETQYFGPGTRLLVL.

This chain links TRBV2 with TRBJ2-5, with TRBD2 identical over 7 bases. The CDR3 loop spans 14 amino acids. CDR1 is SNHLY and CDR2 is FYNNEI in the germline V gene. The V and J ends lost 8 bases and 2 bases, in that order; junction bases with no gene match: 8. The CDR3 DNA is TGTGCCAGCCCCGGGGGGACTATACAAGAGACCCAGTACTTC. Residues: CASPGGTIQETQYF.

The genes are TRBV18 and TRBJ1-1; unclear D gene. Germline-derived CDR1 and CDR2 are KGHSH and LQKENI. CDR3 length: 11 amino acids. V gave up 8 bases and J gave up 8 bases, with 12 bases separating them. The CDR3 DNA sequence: TGTGCCAGCCACCGAGGGCAGGAAGCTTTCTTT. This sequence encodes CASHRGQEAFF.

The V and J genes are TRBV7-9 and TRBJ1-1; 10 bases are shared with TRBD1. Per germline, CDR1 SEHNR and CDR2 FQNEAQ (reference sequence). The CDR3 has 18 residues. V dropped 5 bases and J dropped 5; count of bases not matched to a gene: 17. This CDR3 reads CASSPRPGTGDGGTEAFF. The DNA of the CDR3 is TGTGCCAGCAGCCCGCGTCCCGGGACAGGGGACGGGGGGACTGAAGCTTTCTTT.

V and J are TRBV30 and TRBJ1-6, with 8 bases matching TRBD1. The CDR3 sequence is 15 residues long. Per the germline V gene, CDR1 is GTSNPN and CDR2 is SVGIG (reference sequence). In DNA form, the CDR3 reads TGTGCGGAAGGACAGGGAGGGACCTATAATTCACCCCTCCACTTT. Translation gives CAEGQGGTYNSPLHF.

The CDR3 here is CAWSVRDRARAGAGELFF. The CDR3 nucleotides are TGTGCCTGGAGTGTACGGGACAGGGCACGGGCTGGGGCCGGGGAGCTGTTTTTT. The rearrangement joins TRBV30 to TRBJ2-2; 9 bases map to TRBD1. Germline V gene data show CDR1 as GTSNPN and CDR2 as SVGIG (reference sequence). This CDR3 spans 18 amino acids. Trimming at V came to 0 bases and at J to 6 bases, leaving 14 bases not matched to a gene.

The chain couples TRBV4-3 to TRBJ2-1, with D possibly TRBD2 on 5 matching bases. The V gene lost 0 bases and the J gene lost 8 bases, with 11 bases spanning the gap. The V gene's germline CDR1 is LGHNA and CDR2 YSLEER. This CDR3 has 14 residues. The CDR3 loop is CASSQDKGVDEQFF. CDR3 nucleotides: TGCGCCAGCAGCCAAGATAAGGGAGTGGATGAGCAGTTCTTC.